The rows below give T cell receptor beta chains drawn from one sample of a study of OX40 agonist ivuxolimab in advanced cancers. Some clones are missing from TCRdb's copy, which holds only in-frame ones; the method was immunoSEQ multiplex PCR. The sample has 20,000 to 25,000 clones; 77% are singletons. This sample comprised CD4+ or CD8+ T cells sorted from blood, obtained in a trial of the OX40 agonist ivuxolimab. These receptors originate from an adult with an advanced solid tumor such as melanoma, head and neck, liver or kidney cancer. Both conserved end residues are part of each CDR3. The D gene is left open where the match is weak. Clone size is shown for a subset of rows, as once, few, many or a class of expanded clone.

CDR3nt: TGTGCCAGCAGTTCACCCGGGACAGGGGCGGACGATCAGCCCCAGCATTTT; CDR3aa: CASSSPGTGADDQPQHF; d_gene: TRBD1; abundance: .; v_gene: TRBV7-2; j_gene: TRBJ1-5
CDR3nt: TGCGCCAGCAGCCAAGCGGCAGGGATACTAGCGGGGGGCCGCACAGATACGCAGTATTTT; CDR3aa: CASSQAAGILAGGRTDTQYF; d_gene: TRBD2; abundance: .; v_gene: TRBV4-1; j_gene: TRBJ2-3
CDR3nt: TGTGCCAGCAGCGCAGGACAGGGGTACCCAGATACGCAGTATTTT; CDR3aa: CASSAGQGYPDTQYF; d_gene: TRBD1; abundance: once; v_gene: TRBV9; j_gene: TRBJ2-3
CDR3nt: TGTGCCAGCAGCTCGGACGGCTACGAGCAGTACTTC; CDR3aa: CASSSDGYEQYF; d_gene: .; abundance: .; v_gene: TRBV9; j_gene: TRBJ2-7
CDR3nt: TGTGCCAGCAGCTCCGCCCCAGGACCTAACTATGGCTACACCTTC; CDR3aa: CASSSAPGPNYGYTF; d_gene: .; abundance: few; v_gene: TRBV11-2; j_gene: TRBJ1-2
CDR3nt: TGTGCCAGCAGTTTCACCGCCTCTGGAAACACCATATATTTT; CDR3aa: CASSFTASGNTIYF; d_gene: .; abundance: .; v_gene: TRBV27; j_gene: TRBJ1-3
CDR3nt: TGTGCCAGTAGGCTACAGGGGGAAGCGCGATCACCCCTCCACTTT; CDR3aa: CASRLQGEARSPLHF; d_gene: TRBD1; abundance: .; v_gene: TRBV19; j_gene: TRBJ1-6
CDR3nt: TGTGCCAGCAGCTTAGGGGGCTGGTATGGCTACACCTTC; CDR3aa: CASSLGGWYGYTF; d_gene: .; abundance: .; v_gene: TRBV7-8; j_gene: TRBJ1-2
CDR3nt: TGCGCCAGCAGCTCCTTAGCGGGTGGCTACGAGCAGTACTTC; CDR3aa: CASSSLAGGYEQYF; d_gene: TRBD2; abundance: .; v_gene: TRBV5-1; j_gene: TRBJ2-7
CDR3nt: TGTGCCAGCAGCTGGGCCTCGGGCACAGATACGCAGTATTTT; CDR3aa: CASSWASGTDTQYF; d_gene: .; abundance: .; v_gene: TRBV7-9; j_gene: TRBJ2-3
CDR3nt: TGTGCCAGCAGCCTCCAACGGGACAATGAGCAGTTCTTC; CDR3aa: CASSLQRDNEQFF; d_gene: .; abundance: .; v_gene: TRBV11-2; j_gene: TRBJ2-1
CDR3nt: TGTGCCAGCAGCCAAGAGGGGGCGGGGCAGTACTTC; CDR3aa: CASSQEGAGQYF; d_gene: .; abundance: few; v_gene: TRBV4-2; j_gene: TRBJ2-7
CDR3nt: TGTGCCAGCAGCGTAGAAGTCAGCGCGAACACTGAAGCTTTCTTT; CDR3aa: CASSVEVSANTEAFF; d_gene: .; abundance: .; v_gene: TRBV9; j_gene: TRBJ1-1
CDR3nt: TGTGCCAGCAGCCAAGTCCCTTTGGTGACACAGAGCTCCTATAATTCACCCCTCCACTTT; CDR3aa: CASSQVPLVTQSSYNSPLHF; d_gene: .; abundance: once; v_gene: TRBV14; j_gene: TRBJ1-6
CDR3nt: TGTGCCAGCAGCTTAGGGGGAATCAGCACTGAAGCTTTCTTT; CDR3aa: CASSLGGISTEAFF; d_gene: .; abundance: .; v_gene: TRBV27; j_gene: TRBJ1-1
CDR3nt: TGCGCCAGCAGCCAAGAATCCGGGTCTACCTACCTAGAAGCTTTCTTT; CDR3aa: CASSQESGSTYLEAFF; d_gene: .; abundance: .; v_gene: TRBV4-3; j_gene: TRBJ1-1
CDR3nt: TGTGCCAGCAGCTTGGCTCCCCCTGGTCGCGAGCAGTACTTC; CDR3aa: CASSLAPPGREQYF; d_gene: .; abundance: .; v_gene: TRBV5-4; j_gene: TRBJ2-7
CDR3nt: TGCGCCAGCAGCCAAGATCCGAGTCCGCTAAACTATGAGCAGTTCTTC; CDR3aa: CASSQDPSPLNYEQFF; d_gene: .; abundance: few; v_gene: TRBV4-3; j_gene: TRBJ2-1
CDR3nt: TGTGCCAACAACCGGGAGGGCTCTTCCTACGAGCAGTACTTC; CDR3aa: CANNREGSSYEQYF; d_gene: TRBD2; abundance: .; v_gene: TRBV2; j_gene: TRBJ2-7
CDR3nt: TGTGCCAGCAGCTCCTCCGGGACCCCCGAGCAGTACTTC; CDR3aa: CASSSSGTPEQYF; d_gene: .; abundance: .; v_gene: TRBV5-4; j_gene: TRBJ2-7
CDR3nt: TGTGCCTGGAGTGTCGGGGGCGGGGAGCTGTTTTTT; CDR3aa: CAWSVGGGELFF; d_gene: .; abundance: .; v_gene: TRBV30; j_gene: TRBJ2-2
CDR3nt: TGTGCCAGCAGCTTAGCGCCAAATCAGCCCCAGCATTTT; CDR3aa: CASSLAPNQPQHF; d_gene: .; abundance: .; v_gene: TRBV7-6; j_gene: TRBJ1-5
CDR3nt: TGCGCCAGCAGACCTTACGAGGGGTACCTACAGTACTTC; CDR3aa: CASRPYEGYLQYF; d_gene: .; abundance: .; v_gene: TRBV5-1; j_gene: TRBJ2-7
CDR3nt: TGTGCTAGCACCAAGCGGCACAGGGTCAATTCACCCCTCCACTTT; CDR3aa: CASTKRHRVNSPLHF; d_gene: .; abundance: .; v_gene: TRBV7-7; j_gene: TRBJ1-6
CDR3nt: TGTGCCAGCAGTAAAGGGGCCTTTGATTACAATGAGCAGTTCTTC; CDR3aa: CASSKGAFDYNEQFF; d_gene: .; abundance: once; v_gene: TRBV6-1; j_gene: TRBJ2-1
CDR3nt: TGTGCCAGCAGCGTAGAAGAACTAGCGGGGGGGCACACCGGGGAGCTGTTTTTT; CDR3aa: CASSVEELAGGHTGELFF; d_gene: TRBD2; abundance: medium-sized; v_gene: TRBV9; j_gene: TRBJ2-2
CDR3nt: TGCGCCAGCAGCTTGGGACGGTCCTCCTACGAGCAGTACTTC; CDR3aa: CASSLGRSSYEQYF; d_gene: .; abundance: .; v_gene: TRBV5-1; j_gene: TRBJ2-7
CDR3nt: TGTGCCAGCAGCTCAAGTGGCATAGCCAAAAACATTCAGTACTTC; CDR3aa: CASSSSGIAKNIQYF; d_gene: .; abundance: .; v_gene: TRBV9; j_gene: TRBJ2-4
CDR3nt: TGTGCCAGCAGCGTAGATACGGGTACCAGGGAGACCCAGTACTTC; CDR3aa: CASSVDTGTRETQYF; d_gene: .; abundance: few; v_gene: TRBV9; j_gene: TRBJ2-5
CDR3nt: TGTGCCAGCAGCTCCCAGGGGTGGACAGGGAACTATGGCTACACCTTC; CDR3aa: CASSSQGWTGNYGYTF; d_gene: TRBD1; abundance: .; v_gene: TRBV11-2; j_gene: TRBJ1-2
CDR3nt: TGTGCCAGCAGCCCAGCCTCTTCAGGGGGCGAGGCTAATGAAAAACTGTTTTTT; CDR3aa: CASSPASSGGEANEKLFF; d_gene: TRBD1; abundance: .; v_gene: TRBV9; j_gene: TRBJ1-4
CDR3nt: TGTGCCAGCAGCTCCCCGCCAGATCAGCCCCAGCATTTT; CDR3aa: CASSSPPDQPQHF; d_gene: .; abundance: .; v_gene: TRBV7-9; j_gene: TRBJ1-5
CDR3nt: TGTGCCAGCAGCCTGGATATGGGGCTGCACTATAACTATGGCTACACCTTC; CDR3aa: CASSLDMGLHYNYGYTF; d_gene: .; abundance: .; v_gene: TRBV7-9; j_gene: TRBJ1-2
CDR3nt: TGTGCCAGCAGCCAACATGGGGGGCAGGAAAACTACAATGAGCAGTTCTTC; CDR3aa: CASSQHGGQENYNEQFF; d_gene: .; abundance: .; v_gene: TRBV4-2; j_gene: TRBJ2-1
CDR3nt: TGTGCCAGCAGCTTGACAGGGGAAGCTTTCTTT; CDR3aa: CASSLTGEAFF; d_gene: TRBD1; abundance: .; v_gene: TRBV7-9; j_gene: TRBJ1-1
CDR3nt: TGTGCCAGTAGCCAAGGACTTAACACTGAAGCTTTCTTT; CDR3aa: CASSQGLNTEAFF; d_gene: .; abundance: medium-sized; v_gene: TRBV19; j_gene: TRBJ1-1
CDR3nt: TGTGCCAGCAGTTCGACAGGGGGCCAGGCTTTCTTT; CDR3aa: CASSSTGGQAFF; d_gene: TRBD1; abundance: .; v_gene: TRBV28; j_gene: TRBJ1-1
CDR3nt: TGTGCCAGCAGCTTTGGCATGACAGTGCCTTACAATGAGCAGTTCTTC; CDR3aa: CASSFGMTVPYNEQFF; d_gene: .; abundance: .; v_gene: TRBV7-3; j_gene: TRBJ2-1
CDR3nt: TGTGCCAGCAGCAGCCGGGACAGGGGTAGGGGTACGCAGTATTTT; CDR3aa: CASSSRDRGRGTQYF; d_gene: TRBD1; abundance: .; v_gene: TRBV7-9; j_gene: TRBJ2-3
CDR3nt: TGTGCCAGCAGCTTGGGTGGGAGGAATCAAGAGACCCAGTACTTC; CDR3aa: CASSLGGRNQETQYF; d_gene: .; abundance: .; v_gene: TRBV5-5; j_gene: TRBJ2-5
CDR3nt: TGTGCCAGCAGCATAGGAACAGGGGACTCCTACGAGCAGTACTTC; CDR3aa: CASSIGTGDSYEQYF; d_gene: TRBD1; abundance: .; v_gene: TRBV13; j_gene: TRBJ2-7
CDR3nt: TGTGCCAGCAGCTCCCGGACTAGCGGGGTCTACGAGCAGTACTTC; CDR3aa: CASSSRTSGVYEQYF; d_gene: TRBD2; abundance: .; v_gene: TRBV5-4; j_gene: TRBJ2-7
CDR3nt: TGTGCCAGCATCCCCACGGGCGGGGGCTCCTACGAGCAGTACTTC; CDR3aa: CASIPTGGGSYEQYF; d_gene: TRBD2; abundance: .; v_gene: TRBV11-2; j_gene: TRBJ2-7
CDR3nt: TGTGCCAGCAGTTCTCTAGCGGGGGGGCCTCAGAATGAGCAGTACTTC; CDR3aa: CASSSLAGGPQNEQYF; d_gene: TRBD2; abundance: once; v_gene: TRBV2; j_gene: TRBJ2-7
CDR3nt: TGTGCCAGCAGCCCCCGTGGGGGAGCCACAGATACGCAGTATTTT; CDR3aa: CASSPRGGATDTQYF; d_gene: .; abundance: .; v_gene: TRBV13; j_gene: TRBJ2-3